The 12 T cell receptor beta chains below all came from one sample that was sequenced in a study of blood T cell repertoires in COVID-19. Measured with immunoSEQ multiplex PCR; TCRdb has only the in-frame clones, and not every one. The sample lists 150,000 to 200,000 clones, about 82% occurring once. The sequenced sample consisted of PBMCs or T cells enriched from blood (not recorded which). The receptor source for this set is a woman in her twenties or thirties who had recovered from COVID-19.

This chain uses TRBV30 with TRBJ2-1; D might be TRBD1 (6 bases). CDR3 length: 18 amino acids. CDR1 and CDR2 from the germline V gene are GTSNPN and SVGIG (reference sequence). The V end lost 3 bases, the J end lost 0 bases, and 21 bases lay between the germline ends. The CDR3 here is CAWRAARGEKSSYNEQFF. In nucleotides, the CDR3 is TGTGCCTGGAGGGCTGCCAGGGGAGAAAAGAGCTCCTACAATGAGCAGTTCTTC.

The sample holds one count of this clone. The V gene is TRBV11-2, the J gene TRBJ2-1, with TRBD2 identical over 12 bases. V lost 4 bases to trimming and J lost 5 bases; unmatched junction nucleotides: 15. Germline lookup yields CDR1 SGHAT and CDR2 FQNNGV. CDR3 length: 19 amino acids. CDR3 nucleotides: TGTGCCAGCAGCTCGGCCCCCTGGACTAGCGGGATGGACCACAATGAGCAGTTCTTC. It yields the protein CASSSAPWTSGMDHNEQFF.

The chain carries TRBV27 and TRBJ2-7; 7 nucleotides line up with TRBD2. Germline V gene sequence: CDR1 MNHEY, CDR2 SMNVEV (reference sequence). V lost 3 bases to trimming and J lost 7 bases; unmatched junction nucleotides: 15. The CDR3 length is 16 residues. The CDR3 loop is CASSFGAVPGGGEQYF. As DNA, the CDR3 is TGTGCCAGCAGTTTTGGAGCTGTCCCGGGGGGAGGGGAGCAGTACTTC.

The chain carries TRBV7-9 and TRBJ2-7; TRBD1 might be the D (6 bases). The germline CDR1 and CDR2 sequences are SEHNR and FQNEAQ (reference sequence). This CDR3 comprises 15 residues. Trimming left V 4 bases short and J 3 bases short, with 16 bases between. CDR3 in DNA: TGTGCCAGCAGCTCTCATCAGGGGTTCGTCTACGAGCAGTACTTC. Translation gives CASSSHQGFVYEQYF.

The chain joins TRBV14 to TRBJ2-2, with 8 bases aligning to TRBD1. Per germline, CDR1 SGHDN and CDR2 FVKESK. The CDR3 is 16 amino acids. J gave up 7 bases and V 4 bases, and 11 bases lay outside the gene matches. CDR3 DNA: TGTGCCAGCAGCCGCCAGCGGACAGGGAGACACGGGGAGCTGTTTTTT. Translated: CASSRQRTGRHGELFF. Using reference TRBV14 and TRBJ2-2 for the parts outside the CDR3, the full variable domain is EAGVTQFPSHSVIEKGQTVTLRCDPISGHDNLYWYRRVMGKEIKFLLHFVKESKQDESGMPNNRFLAERTGGTYSTLKVQPAELEDSGVYFCASSRQRTGRHGELFFGEGSRLTVL.

The chain has TRBV6-4 and TRBJ2-7; 12 bases map to TRBD2. The CDR3 contains 18 residues. Germline V gene sequence: CDR1 MRHNA, CDR2 SNTAGT. V was pared by 4 bases and J by 1 base, with 11 bases of the junction left unmatched. CDR3 DNA sequence: TGTGCCAGCAGTGCTCGACTAGCGGGAGAACAATCTTCCTACGAGCAGTACTTC. It encodes CASSARLAGEQSSYEQYF.

Only one count was recorded for this clone. The chain has TRBV10-3 and TRBJ2-5, with 7 bases identical to TRBD2. V trimming: 10 bases; J trimming: 7 bases; junction bases outside the gene matches: 15. The CDR3 is 14 residues long. The germline gives CDR1 ENHRY, CDR2 SYGVKD. The CDR3 nucleotides read TGTGCCAGCGGGGGAGGAGCGGGGTCCGGGACCCAGTACTTC. This encodes CASGGGAGSGTQYF.

The V and J genes are TRBV12-3 or TRBV12-4 and TRBJ1-2; the D is unclear. Trimming pared 5 bases from V and 2 bases from J, leaving 6 bases between. The CDR3 has 12 amino acids. The CDR3: CASSTSNYGYTF. For the CDR3, the DNA is TGTGCCAGCAGTACATCCAACTATGGCTACACCTTC.

This clone appeared a few times. This chain joins TRBV27 and TRBJ1-1; weak D call: TRBD1 (5 bases). Looked up from germline, CDR1 is MNHEY and CDR2 is SMNVEV (reference sequence). The CDR3 has 12 amino acids. The V gene lost 7 bases and the J gene lost 4 bases, with 10 bases spanning the gap. CDR3 in DNA: TGTGCCAGCATTTCCGGGGGCACTGAAGCTTTCTTT. It specifies CASISGGTEAFF.

This clone has just a few counts. The chain combines TRBV19 with TRBJ2-7; the match to TRBD2 covers 15 bases. CDR1 and CDR2 (germline): LNHDA, SQIVND (reference sequence). The trim removed 5 bases at V and 4 bases at J, leaving 3 bases unmatched. The length of the CDR3 is 15 residues. The CDR3 nucleotides read TGTGCCAGTAGTCACGGGACTAGCGGGAGGTACGAGCAGTACTTC. Translated, it gives CASSHGTSGRYEQYF. The whole variable domain, filled in from reference TRBV19 and TRBJ2-7, reads DGGITQSPKYLFRKEGQNVTLSCEQNLNHDAMYWYRQDPGQGLRLIYYSQIVNDFQKGDIAEGYSVSREKKESFPLTVTSAQKNPTAFYLCASSHGTSGRYEQYFGPGTRLTVT.

This clone was seen a few times. The chain is built from TRBV6-5 and TRBJ2-5, with 13 bases identical to TRBD2. CDR1 and CDR2 from the germline V gene are MNHEY and SVGAGI. After removal of 6 bases from V and 5 bases from J, the junction contained 6 bases not matched to a gene. The CDR3 runs 15 residues. The CDR3 spells CASRGLAGVRETQYF. The CDR3 DNA reads TGTGCCAGCAGAGGACTAGCGGGAGTAAGGGAGACCCAGTACTTC.

The chain couples TRBV9 to TRBJ2-3, with 9 bases that match TRBD2. Germline CDR1 SGDLS, CDR2 YYNGEE. CDR3 length: 18 amino acids. Trimming cost V 4 bases and J 7 bases; bases outside gene matches: 19. The DNA for the CDR3 is TGTGCCAGCAGCAAAAGACAGGAGACTAGCGGTTCCTGGAATACGCAGTATTTT. This sequence encodes CASSKRQETSGSWNTQYF.